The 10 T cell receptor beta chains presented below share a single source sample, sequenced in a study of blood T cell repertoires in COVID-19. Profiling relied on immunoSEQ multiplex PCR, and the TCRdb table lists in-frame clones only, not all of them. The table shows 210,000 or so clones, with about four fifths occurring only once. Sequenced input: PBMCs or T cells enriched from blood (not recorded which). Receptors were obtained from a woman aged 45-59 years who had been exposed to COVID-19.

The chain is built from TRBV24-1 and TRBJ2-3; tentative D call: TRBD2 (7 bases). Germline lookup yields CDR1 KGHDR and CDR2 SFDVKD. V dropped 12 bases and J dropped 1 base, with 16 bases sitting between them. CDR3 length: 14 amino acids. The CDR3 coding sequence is TGTGCCGCGGAGGGGGGGGATGGCACAGATACGCAGTATTTT. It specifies CAAEGGDGTDTQYF.

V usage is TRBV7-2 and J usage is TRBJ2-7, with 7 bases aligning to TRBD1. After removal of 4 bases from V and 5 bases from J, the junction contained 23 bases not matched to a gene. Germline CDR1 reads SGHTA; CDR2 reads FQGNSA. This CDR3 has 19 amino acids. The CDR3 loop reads CASSSRGSWAGGRGDEQYF. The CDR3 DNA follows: TGTGCCAGCAGCTCTCGTGGTAGCTGGGCAGGGGGTCGAGGTGACGAGCAGTACTTC.

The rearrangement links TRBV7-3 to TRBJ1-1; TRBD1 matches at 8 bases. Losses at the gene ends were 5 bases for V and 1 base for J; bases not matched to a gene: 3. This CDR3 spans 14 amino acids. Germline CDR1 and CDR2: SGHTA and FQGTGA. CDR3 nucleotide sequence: TGTGCCAGCAGCCCAGGACAGGGGAACACTGAAGCTTTCTTT. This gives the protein CASSPGQGNTEAFF.

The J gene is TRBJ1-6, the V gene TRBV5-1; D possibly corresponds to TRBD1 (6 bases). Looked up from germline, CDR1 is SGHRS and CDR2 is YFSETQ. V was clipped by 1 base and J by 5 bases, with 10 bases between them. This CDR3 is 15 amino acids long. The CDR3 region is CASSLLGADNSPLHF. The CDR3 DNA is TGCGCCAGCAGCTTGTTGGGGGCAGATAATTCACCCCTCCACTTT.

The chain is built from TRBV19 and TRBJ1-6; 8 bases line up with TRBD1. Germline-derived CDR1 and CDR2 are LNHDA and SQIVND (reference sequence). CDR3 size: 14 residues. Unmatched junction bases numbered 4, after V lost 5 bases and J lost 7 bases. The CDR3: CASSLRQGNSPLHF. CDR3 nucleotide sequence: TGTGCCAGTAGTTTACGACAGGGGAATTCACCCCTCCACTTT.

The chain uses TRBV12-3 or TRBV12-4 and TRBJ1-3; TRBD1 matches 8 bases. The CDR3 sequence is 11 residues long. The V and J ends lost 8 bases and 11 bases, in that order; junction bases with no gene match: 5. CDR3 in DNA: TGTGCCAGCGCCTCACAGGGGGCCATATATTTT. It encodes CASASQGAIYF.

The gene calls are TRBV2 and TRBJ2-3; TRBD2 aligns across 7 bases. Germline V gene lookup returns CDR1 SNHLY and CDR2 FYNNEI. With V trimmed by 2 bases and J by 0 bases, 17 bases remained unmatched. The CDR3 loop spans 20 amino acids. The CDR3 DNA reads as TGTGCCAGCAGTGAAACTGGGAGGGGCCTTTTACCCGCTAGCACAGATACGCAGTATTTT. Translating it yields CASSETGRGLLPASTDTQYF. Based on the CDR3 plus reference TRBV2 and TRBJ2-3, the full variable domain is EPEVTQTPSHQVTQMGQEVILRCVPISNHLYFYWYRQILGQKVEFLVSFYNNEISEKSEIFDDQFSVERPDGSNFTLKIRSTKLEDSAMYFCASSETGRGLLPASTDTQYFGPGTRLTVL.

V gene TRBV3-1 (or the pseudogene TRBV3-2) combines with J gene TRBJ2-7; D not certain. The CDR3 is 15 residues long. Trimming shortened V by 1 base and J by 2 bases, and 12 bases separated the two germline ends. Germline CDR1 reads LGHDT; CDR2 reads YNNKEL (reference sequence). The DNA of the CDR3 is TGTGCCAGCAGCCAAGGGCCAGAACATCCCTACGAGCAGTACTTC. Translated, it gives CASSQGPEHPYEQYF.

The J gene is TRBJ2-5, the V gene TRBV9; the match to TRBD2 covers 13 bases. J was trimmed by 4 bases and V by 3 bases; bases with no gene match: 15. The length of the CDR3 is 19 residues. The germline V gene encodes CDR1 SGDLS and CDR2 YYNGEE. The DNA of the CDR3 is TGTGCCAGCAGCGGGGACCTTGGACTAGCGGGGGTGTTTACAGAGACCCAGTACTTC. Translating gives CASSGDLGLAGVFTETQYF.

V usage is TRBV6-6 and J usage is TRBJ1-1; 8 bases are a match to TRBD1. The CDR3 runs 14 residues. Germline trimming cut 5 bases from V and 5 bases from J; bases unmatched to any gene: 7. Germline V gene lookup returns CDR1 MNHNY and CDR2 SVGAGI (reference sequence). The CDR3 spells CASSSPGQGTEAFF. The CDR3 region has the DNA TGTGCCAGCAGTAGTCCAGGACAGGGAACTGAAGCTTTCTTT.